This T cell receptor beta chain is drawn from a study of T cells in Graves' hyperthyroidism and ophthalmopathy. Study findings and constraints: Ophthalmopathy, as predicted by the model, came a median roughly 6.5 months after the prediction.

Researchers defined stable Graves' hyperthyroidism as no ophthalmopathy progression within 18 months. Hyperthyroidism, newly diagnosed and lasting under 2 months, affected patients aged 18 to 65. The study excluded patients with uncontrolled infection, other autoimmune disease, pregnancy or lactation. Germline V lookup: CDR1 SGHDT, CDR2 YYEEEE. V lost 3 bases, J lost 1 base, and 13 bases lay in between. CDR3 length equals 16 residues. This clonotype was counted a few times. Its antigen is still unknown. Regions amplified from RNA transcripts were the TCR beta CDR3 regions. An initial round of RT-PCR targeting the TCR CDR3 relied on the HTBI primer set. TCRdb independently ran MiXCR on the multiplex PCR reads; one entry per CDR3 protein. Among 500,000 to 750,000 distinct CDR3 sequences listed, approximately 15% were seen once.

Sequences were obtained from blood. The chain combines TRBV5-6 with TRBJ2-2, with D possibly TRBD2 on 5 matching bases. This TCR was sampled from a woman in her 30s with Graves' hyperthyroidism. Here the CDR3 DNA reads TGTGCCAGCAGCTCGATGGAGGTGGGGAACACCGGGGAGCTGTTTTTT. Translating it yields CASSSMEVGNTGELFF.